This TCR beta chain was sequenced in a study of shared clonotypes between healthy human individuals. Study details: Participating donors consisted of a couple of women and three men aged 18 to 49.

This table comes from immunoSEQ multiplex PCR, and its TCRdb copy is limited to in-frame clones, with some not included. The table lists hundreds of thousands of clones, about 74% of them singletons. Germline values: CDR1 MDHEN, CDR2 SYDVKM. The CDR3 is made up of 15 amino acids. Trimming pared 5 bases from V and 6 bases from J, leaving 17 bases between. Healthy and HIV-negative, the adult donors had no recent acute infections or vaccinations. The donor cohort consisted entirely of Caucasian adults residing in Nashville, Tennessee. As regards this clone: Its specificity is not known.

Study-wide points: Clonotype sharing across donors was expected to vary with sequencing depth.

The clonotype originates from a woman in her 30s in good health. The chain has TRBV28 and TRBJ1-5; a weak D match, TRBD1 (5 bases). Material: memory CD4+ T cells sorted from blood. Subset meaning: CD45RA-negative fraction. The CDR3 sequence: CASSVRGSAGQPQHF. CDR3 nucleotides: TGTGCCAGCAGTGTCCGGGGGAGCGCGGGTCAGCCCCAGCATTTT. The full variable domain, in which reference TRBV28 and TRBJ1-5 provide the parts outside the CDR3, is DVKVTQSSRYLVKRTGEKVFLECVQDMDHENMFWYRQDPGLGLRLIYFSYDVKMKEKGDIPEGYSVSREKKERFSLILESASTNQTSMYLCASSVRGSAGQPQHFGDGTRLSIL.